This T cell receptor (beta chain) was captured by sequencing in a study of blood T cell repertoires in COVID-19. Study context: Acute and convalescent COVID-19 specimens originated in the United States, Italy and Spain. The analysed material was cDNA or gDNA that came from T cells, B-cell-depleted T cells, or PBMCs.

The length of the CDR3 is 15 residues. Germline V gene sequence: CDR1 LNHDA, CDR2 SQIVND (reference sequence). Trimming cost V 5 bases and J 0 bases, with 11 bases left between them. In the study's own analysis: Amplification from reference gene primers served as the basis for estimated nucleated cell counts. Clones were sequenced by immunoSEQ multiplex PCR, and TCRdb holds only the in-frame ones, with some missing. D and trimming come from the DNA, and the V and J calls and clone size come from that table. Of approximately 260,000 clones detected, approximately 85% appear once; the ten largest clones hold roughly 11%.

The specimen sequenced was peripheral blood. This chain joins TRBV19 and TRBJ1-3; D unclear. The sequence derives from a woman aged 65 to 85 with acute or convalescent COVID-19. In nucleotides, the CDR3 is TGTGCCAGTAGTCCTAGGAGCAGCTCTGGAAACACCATATATTTT. The encoded protein is CASSPRSSSGNTIYF. The full variable domain, completed using reference TRBV19 and TRBJ1-3, is DGGITQSPKYLFRKEGQNVTLSCEQNLNHDAMYWYRQDPGQGLRLIYYSQIVNDFQKGDIAEGYSVSREKKESFPLTVTSAQKNPTAFYLCASSPRSSSGNTIYFGEGSWLTVV.